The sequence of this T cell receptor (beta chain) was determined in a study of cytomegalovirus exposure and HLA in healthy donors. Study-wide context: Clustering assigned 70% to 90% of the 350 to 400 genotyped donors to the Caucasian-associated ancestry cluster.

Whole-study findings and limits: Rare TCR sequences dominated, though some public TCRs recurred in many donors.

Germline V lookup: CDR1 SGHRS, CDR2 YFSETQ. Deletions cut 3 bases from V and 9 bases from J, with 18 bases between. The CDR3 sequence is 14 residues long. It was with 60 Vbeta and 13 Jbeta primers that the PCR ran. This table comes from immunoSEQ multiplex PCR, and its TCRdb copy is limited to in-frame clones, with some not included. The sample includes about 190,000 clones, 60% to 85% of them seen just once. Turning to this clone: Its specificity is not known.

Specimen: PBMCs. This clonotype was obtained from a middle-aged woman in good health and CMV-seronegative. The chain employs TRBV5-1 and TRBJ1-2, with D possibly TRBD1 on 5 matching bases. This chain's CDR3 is CASSSGGMGGSYTF. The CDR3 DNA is TGCGCCAGCAGCTCGGGGGGGATGGGGGGAAGCTACACCTTC. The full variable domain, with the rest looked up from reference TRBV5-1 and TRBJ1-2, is KAGVTQTPRYLIKTRGQQVTLSCSPISGHRSVSWYQQTPGQGLQFLFEYFSETQRNKGNFPGRFSGRQFSNSRSEMNVSTLELGDSALYLCASSSGGMGGSYTFGSGTRLTVV.